This T cell receptor beta chain was found in a study of blood T cell repertoires in COVID-19. Study information: COVID-19 samples, acute and convalescent, were from the United States, Italy and Spain.

Within 2 weeks of study entry, exposed participants had contacted a PCR-confirmed or clinician-diagnosed COVID-19 case. The data were produced by immunoSEQ multiplex PCR, yet TCRdb's version contains in-frame clones alone and is incomplete. The table has around 250,000 clones, 70% to 90% seen once; the top ten hold around 6.3%. The CDR3 contains 17 residues. The V and J ends lost 0 bases and 8 bases respectively, with 21 bases between them. Germline loops: CDR1 SGHTS, CDR2 YDEGEE. The receptor was derived from a woman aged 50 to 60 who had been exposed to COVID-19. J is TRBJ2-4 and V is TRBV5-8; D is possibly TRBD2 (5 bases). Input material: PBMCs or T cells enriched from blood (not recorded which). The CDR3 DNA reads as TGTGCCAGCAGCTTGGCCCCGGGATTGGGCGGAGTGCACATTCAGTACTTC. Its translation is CASSLAPGLGGVHIQYF.